A selection of T cell receptor beta chains follows, all from one sample in a study of OX40 agonist ivuxolimab in advanced cancers. Only in-frame clones appear in the TCRdb table, and some are missing; sequencing was by immunoSEQ multiplex PCR. The repertoire holds about 81,000 clones, about 92% seen once, with roughly an eighth in the top ten. The specimen comprised CD4+ or CD8+ T cells sorted from blood, sampled in a trial of the OX40 agonist ivuxolimab. The receptors originated from an adult with an advanced solid tumor such as melanoma, head and neck, liver or kidney cancer. CDR3s include the opening cysteine and the closing phenylalanine or tryptophan. The D gene is left open where the match is weak. Clone size is stated in some rows and not others, as once, few, many or a class when expanded.

>TRBV4-1|TRBJ2-7|-|TRBD1
TGCGCCAGCAGCCAAGTGGCAGGGGGCTTCAACTCCTACGAGCAGTACTTC
CASSQVAGGFNSYEQYF
>TRBV7-2|TRBJ2-1|-|-
TGTGCCAGCAGCTTAAAGCCTTCAGGGTTTTTATCCAATGAGCAGTTCTTC
CASSLKPSGFLSNEQFF
>TRBV7-2|TRBJ2-1|once|-
TGTGCCAGCAGCTCCTACTTCAATGAGCAGTTCTTC
CASSSYFNEQFF
>TRBV5-1|TRBJ2-3|-|-
TGCGCCAGCAGCTTGGAGCTCCCCCCCGCAGATACGCAGTATTTT
CASSLELPPADTQYF
>TRBV7-9|TRBJ2-7|-|TRBD2
TGTGCCAGCAGCTTAGGATACGGGGGGGTAAGTGCCTACGAGCAGTACTTC
CASSLGYGGVSAYEQYF
>TRBV5-1|TRBJ2-7|-|TRBD2
TGCGCCAGCAGCTTAGGCGGGGGGACCTACGAGCAGTACTTC
CASSLGGGTYEQYF
>TRBV14|TRBJ2-7|-|TRBD1
TGTGCCAGCAGCAACCGGGACAGACCATACGAGCAGTACTTC
CASSNRDRPYEQYF
>TRBV6-5|TRBJ1-1|-|-
TGTGCCAGCAGCATAGGGACGGATATGAACACTGAAGCTTTCTTT
CASSIGTDMNTEAFF
>TRBV4-3|TRBJ1-3|-|-
TGCGCCAGCAGCCAAGACAGAGGGGGGTATGAGTCTGGAAACACCATATATTTT
CASSQDRGGYESGNTIYF
>TRBV27|TRBJ1-1|-|-
TGTGCCAGCAGTTTATCGCGGGGACTGAACACTGAAGCTTTCTTT
CASSLSRGLNTEAFF
>TRBV7-3|TRBJ1-2|-|-
TGTGCCAGCAGCTTAAGGGGGGCCGACAACTATGGCTACACCTTC
CASSLRGADNYGYTF
>TRBV6-5|TRBJ2-1|-|TRBD2
TGTGCCAGCAGTTACTCGAGCAGCGGGGATGAGCAGTTCTTC
CASSYSSSGDEQFF
>TRBV6-6|TRBJ1-1|-|-
TGTGCCAGCAGTTACGGGTTCGGGGGGACTGAAGCTTTCTTT
CASSYGFGGTEAFF
>TRBV11-2|TRBJ2-3|once|-
TGTGCCAGCAGCCCCCTCTCGGATACGCAGTATTTT
CASSPLSDTQYF
>TRBV19|TRBJ2-1|-|-
TGTGCCAGTAGTCCAATAGTCGGTGAGCAGTTCTTC
CASSPIVGEQFF
>TRBV4-3|TRBJ2-3|-|-
TGCGCCAGCAGCCAAGATTGGGAACTCCACACAGATACGCAGTATTTT
CASSQDWELHTDTQYF
>TRBV13|TRBJ1-4|-|TRBD1
TGTGCCAGCAGCTTAGGCCTGACAGGGGTTAATGAAAAACTGTTTTTT
CASSLGLTGVNEKLFF
>TRBV28|TRBJ2-1|-|TRBD2
TGTGCCAGCAGTCCCCCCCGTAGCGGGAGGGACAATGAGCAGTTCTTC
CASSPPRSGRDNEQFF
>TRBV25-1|TRBJ2-7|-|TRBD1
TGTGCCAGCAGCTCCCGGGACAGGGTAATCGAGCAGTACTTC
CASSSRDRVIEQYF
>TRBV12-2|TRBJ2-7|-|-
TGTGCAAGTCGCTTAGTCGAGGGGCCCGAGCAGTACTTC
CASRLVEGPEQYF
>TRBV11-3|TRBJ2-7|-|TRBD1
TGTGCCAGCAGCTTCGAGACAGGGACCTACGAGCAGTACTTC
CASSFETGTYEQYF
>TRBV27|TRBJ2-1|-|-
TGTGCCAGCAGTACAACCGGGAGCCAAGGGGCCGTCTACAATGAGCAGTTCTTC
CASSTTGSQGAVYNEQFF
>TRBV27|TRBJ2-7|-|TRBD1
TGTGCCAGCACAAGGGGGCTTCCAGGGCCCTACGAGCAGTACTTC
CASTRGLPGPYEQYF
>TRBV4-1|TRBJ1-5|-|TRBD1
TGCGCCAGCAGCCAACTTGACAGGGGGAATCAGCCCCAGCATTTT
CASSQLDRGNQPQHF
>TRBV9|TRBJ1-3|-|-
TGTGCCAGCAGCGTAGGTTCTGGAAACACCATATATTTT
CASSVGSGNTIYF
>TRBV4-3|TRBJ2-5|-|TRBD1
TGCGCCAGCAGCCAAGGCTCCGGGACAGGGCAAGAGACCCAGTACTTC
CASSQGSGTGQETQYF
>TRBV7-9|TRBJ2-7|-|-
TGTGCCAGCAGCTGGTTGGAGAGCAGGGGCTCCTACGAGCAGTACTTC
CASSWLESRGSYEQYF
>TRBV14|TRBJ1-2|-|-
TGTGCCAGCAGCCAAAGTCCCATCCCCTCTGGCTACACCTTC
CASSQSPIPSGYTF
>TRBV7-2|TRBJ2-3|-|-
TGTGCCAGCAGCTCTGGACCGGCGGAGACAGATACGCAGTATTTT
CASSSGPAETDTQYF